This TCR beta chain is drawn from a study of cytomegalovirus exposure and HLA in healthy donors. Study-wide results and caveats: The later analysis indicated that the majority of CMV-associated TCR beta chains appeared HLA-restricted. Across donors, most TCRs were seen rarely, yet some public ones were widespread. Roughly uniform depth of sequencing across donors was assumed in presence/absence analyses.

With regard to this clone: Its antigen is undetermined.

Healthy bone marrow donors made up the cohort. CDR1 is LGHNA and CDR2 is YNFKEQ in the germline V gene. Trimming took off 9 bases at V and 2 bases at J, with 10 bases between the two ends. CDR3 length: 13 residues. The PCR had 60 Vbeta and 13 Jbeta primers. Generated by immunoSEQ multiplex PCR, the TCRdb table keeps only in-frame clones and is missing some. The table shows around 36,000 clones, with 81% occurring only once. The rearrangement links TRBV4-2 to TRBJ2-2, with a tentative D call TRBD1 (5 bases). This receptor was identified in a woman aged 40 to 55 in good health and CMV-seronegative. The sequencing input was PBMCs. The CDR3 DNA is TGTGCCAGTAAGGGGTCTAACACCGGGGAGCTGTTTTTT. This encodes CASKGSNTGELFF.